Presented here are 9 T cell receptor beta chains from one specimen sequenced in a study of T cell clones after liver transplantation. Method: immunoSEQ multiplex PCR; TCRdb's copy keeps in-frame clones and lacks some. Of 65,000 to 70,000 clones listed, over 90% were seen once; the top ten hold over 0.75%. Specimen: CD4+ T cells from blood, collected around 25 months after liver transplant. These receptors all come from a human patient who received a liver transplant. Certain T cells may be donor cells from the graft.

The V and J genes are TRBV20-1 and TRBJ2-7; D gene uncertain. The CDR3 is 11 residues long. Germline CDR1 reads DFQATT; CDR2 reads SNEGSKA (reference sequence). Between the trimmed V and J ends, which lost 6 bases and 4 bases, there was a span of 10 bases. This chain's CDR3 is CSAPMSYEQYF. DNA of the CDR3: TGCAGTGCCCCCATGTCGTACGAGCAGTACTTC.

The rearrangement uses TRBV7-2 and TRBJ1-5, with D unclear. The CDR3 runs 13 residues. V gave up 4 bases and J gave up 4 bases, with 8 bases separating them. From germline, CDR1 is SGHTA and CDR2 FQGNSA. Written as DNA, the CDR3 is TGTGCCAGCAGCTCCCTGGTTAATCAGCCCCAGCATTTT. This encodes CASSSLVNQPQHF.

V is TRBV28 and J is TRBJ2-5, with TRBD2 matching over 7 bases. The CDR3 totals 14 residues. Germline V gene sequence: CDR1 MDHEN, CDR2 SYDVKM. V lost 7 bases, J lost 2 bases, and 7 bases stayed unmatched. CDR3 sequence (DNA): TGTGCCAGCAACTCCCGGGGGGAACAAGAGACCCAGTACTTC. Translation: CASNSRGEQETQYF.

The table lists this clone with a count of one. In DNA form, the CDR3 reads TGTGCCAGCAGCTTAGTGTCCGATTACGAGCAGTACTTC. Protein sequence: CASSLVSDYEQYF. This chain uses TRBV7-9 with TRBJ2-7; no clear D. Germline V CDR1 and CDR2: SEHNR, FQNEAQ (reference sequence). The V and J ends lost 1 base and 4 bases respectively, with 8 bases between them. This CDR3 has 13 residues.

V is TRBV6-1 and J is TRBJ2-7; the D gene is possibly TRBD1 (6 bases). Trimming removed 6 bases at V and 0 bases at J, with 15 bases between. Germline V gene data show CDR1 as MNHNS and CDR2 as SASEGT. The CDR3 runs to 15 residues. The CDR3 DNA follows: TGTGCCAGCAGGCCCGAAGGACAGCCCTCCTACGAGCAGTACTTC. Residues: CASRPEGQPSYEQYF.

V gene TRBV28 combines with J gene TRBJ1-2, with D unresolved. The germline V gene encodes CDR1 MDHEN and CDR2 SYDVKM. Trimming took off 3 bases at V and 5 bases at J, with 13 bases between the two ends. The length of the CDR3 is 14 residues. The CDR3 DNA follows: TGTGCCAGCAGTTTTGGCGGCTCGTCATATGGCTACACCTTC. It yields the protein CASSFGGSSYGYTF.

This clone was picked up one time. The chain combines TRBV28 with TRBJ1-5; 9 bases agree with TRBD1. Germline CDR1 reads MDHEN; CDR2 reads SYDVKM. V shed 5 bases, J shed 6 bases, and the junction held 11 bases outside the gene matches. The CDR3 is 16 amino acids. This CDR3 is CASSPEVGQGLQPQHF. The CDR3 DNA follows: TGTGCCAGCAGTCCTGAGGTGGGACAGGGTCTTCAGCCCCAGCATTTT. Full variable domain (missing parts from reference TRBV28 and TRBJ1-5): DVKVTQSSRYLVKRTGEKVFLECVQDMDHENMFWYRQDPGLGLRLIYFSYDVKMKEKGDIPEGYSVSREKKERFSLILESASTNQTSMYLCASSPEVGQGLQPQHFGDGTRLSIL.

The rearrangement uses TRBV6-1 and TRBJ2-5, with 7 bases fitting TRBD2. The CDR3 consists of 14 residues. V dropped 4 bases and J dropped 1; count of bases not matched to a gene: 3. Germline V gene lookup returns CDR1 MNHNS and CDR2 SASEGT. CDR3 sequence reads: CASSVTSAQETQYF. The DNA for the CDR3 is TGTGCCAGCAGTGTAACTAGCGCCCAAGAGACCCAGTACTTC.

This clone was detected only once. The CDR3 is CASSLYRGLATNEKLFF. The CDR3 DNA reads as TGTGCCAGCAGCTTATACAGGGGACTTGCAACTAATGAAAAACTGTTTTTT. The genes are TRBV13 and TRBJ1-4, with 7 bases identical to TRBD1. Germline trimming cut 2 bases from V and 0 bases from J; bases unmatched to any gene: 6. Germline V lookup: CDR1 PRHDT, CDR2 FYEKMQ (reference sequence). The CDR3 covers 17 residues.